This T cell receptor (beta chain) was recorded in a study of T-cell memory formation after mild COVID-19. This clonotype was detected only a few times. TCRdb re-called the 5' RACE reads with MiXCR, one entry per CDR3 protein. The sample has 400,000 to 500,000 distinct CDR3 sequences, 15% to 20% seen once. V lost 6 bases to trimming and J lost 3 bases, with 12 bases between them. The CDR3 has 12 residues. The germline V gene has CDR1 SQVTM and CDR2 ANQGSEA. Sequenced material: PBMCs or a T cell subset sorted from them (not recorded which). This chain connects TRBV29-1 to TRBJ2-7; D may be TRBD1 (5 bases). The clonotype originates from a man aged 18 to 29 who had mild COVID-19 (a few samples of this study predate the infection). Cell type and time point are not known. In nucleotides, the CDR3 is TGCAGCGTCCTTTTAAGGGGCTACGAGCAGTACTTC. It codes for CSVLLRGYEQYF.